Shown below are 3 T cell receptor beta chains from a single sample sequenced in a study. One entry per CDR3 protein, called by TCRdb with MiXCR from the 5' RACE reads. Among thousands of distinct CDR3 sequences listed, 55% were seen once. Treg sorting used a CD4+CD25+CD127-/low gate. Source material: Tregs sorted from a lymph node. Every receptor here comes from a female donor with breast cancer.

There are a few counts of this clonotype. The chain is built from TRBV20-1 and TRBJ1-1; a weak D match, TRBD1 (5 bases). Germline CDR1 is DFQATT and CDR2 is SNEGSKA (reference sequence). V was trimmed by 7 bases and J by 3 bases, leaving 18 bases between them. The CDR3 length is 14 residues. In DNA, the CDR3 is TGCAGTGGCAAAAAGGGAGACAGAGACACTGAAGCTTTCTTT. It codes for CSGKKGDRDTEAFF.

This rearrangement joins TRBV6-5 to TRBJ2-1; the D gene is possibly TRBD2 (5 bases). Trimming shortened V by 0 bases and J by 3 bases, and 18 bases separated the two germline ends. Germline V CDR1 and CDR2: MNHEY, SVGAGI. The CDR3 extends over 18 amino acids. This chain's CDR3 is CASSYSKSSPRDYNEQFF. CDR3 nucleotides: TGTGCCAGCAGTTACTCGAAATCCAGCCCTCGGGACTACAATGAGCAGTTCTTC.

This clonotype was counted only a few times. This chain joins TRBV20-1 and TRBJ1-1, with unresolved D. Trimming pared 3 bases from V and 0 bases from J, leaving 14 bases between. The CDR3 loop spans 15 amino acids. Germline lookup yields CDR1 DFQATT and CDR2 SNEGSKA (reference sequence). The CDR3 DNA reads as TGCAGTGCTAGGGTCCCCACCGGCATGAACACTGAAGCTTTCTTT. Amino acid sequence: CSARVPTGMNTEAFF.